This is a list of T cell receptor beta chains from one sample in a study of blood T cell repertoires in COVID-19. Method: immunoSEQ multiplex PCR; TCRdb's copy keeps in-frame clones and lacks some. The data hold roughly 140,000 clones, with about 80% observed a single time. The sequencing input was peripheral blood. These receptors were obtained from a human donor in a cohort sampled during active COVID-19. Both conserved end residues are part of each CDR3. The D gene is left open where the match is weak. Some rows have no size entry. The others give once, few or many, or a class for an expanded clone.

v_gene,abundance,d_gene,j_gene,CDR3aa,CDR3nt
TRBV12-3/TRBV12-4,-,-,TRBJ1-2,CASSAGIYGYTF,TGTGCCAGCAGTGCAGGGATCTATGGCTACACCTTC
TRBV6-1,-,-,TRBJ1-6,CASSERGHGNSPLHF,TGTGCCAGCAGTGAACGGGGACACGGAAATTCACCCCTCCACTTT
TRBV2,-,TRBD1,TRBJ2-5,CASRRQGRPGETQYF,TGTGCCAGCAGACGACAGGGCCGCCCCGGAGAGACCCAGTACTTC
TRBV19,-,-,TRBJ1-3,CASSVTLGRPGNTIYF,TGTGCCAGTAGTGTAACGCTTGGGAGGCCTGGAAACACCATATATTTT
TRBV20-1,-,TRBD1,TRBJ1-5,CSASSGQAFERTQHF,TGCAGTGCTAGTTCGGGACAGGCTTTTGAGAGGACCCAGCATTTT
TRBV5-8,-,-,TRBJ2-2,CASSLKRDGELFF,TGTGCCAGCAGCTTGAAGAGGGACGGGGAGCTGTTTTTT
TRBV18,-,-,TRBJ1-4,CASSPRPDNEKLFF,TGTGCCAGCTCACCACGGCCAGATAATGAAAAACTGTTTTTT
TRBV2,once,TRBD2,TRBJ2-3,CAPSGERGFTDTQYF,TGTGCCCCCAGCGGGGAGCGGGGTTTTACAGATACGCAGTATTTT
TRBV5-1,-,TRBD1,TRBJ2-3,CASSGTGGSTDTQYF,TGCGCCAGCAGCGGGACAGGGGGCAGCACAGATACGCAGTATTTT
TRBV6-2/TRBV6-3,few,-,TRBJ1-1,CASSFSYTEAFF,TGTGCCAGCAGTTTCTCTTATACTGAAGCTTTCTTT
TRBV5-3,-,TRBD1,TRBJ2-5,CARSLEPVTAGGAKTQYF,TGTGCCAGAAGCTTGGAACCCGTTACGGCAGGGGGCGCGAAGACCCAGTACTTC
TRBV5-1,-,-,TRBJ1-2,CASSLSYLSSYTF,TGCGCCAGCAGCTTGAGTTACTTATCTAGCTACACCTTC
TRBV25-1,-,-,TRBJ1-3,CASRDTRPSGNTIYF,TGTGCCAGCAGGGACACGCGCCCCTCTGGTAACACCATATATTTT
TRBV6-5,-,TRBD2,TRBJ2-5,CASSYSPAGGPETQYF,TGTGCCAGCAGTTACTCTCCAGCGGGGGGTCCGGAGACCCAGTACTTC
TRBV29-1,-,TRBD1,TRBJ1-5,CSVGIGTDNQPQHF,TGCAGCGTTGGAATTGGGACAGACAATCAGCCCCAGCATTTT
TRBV6-5,-,-,TRBJ1-3,CATRGETGNTIYF,TGTGCCACCCGGGGGGAGACTGGAAACACCATATATTTT
TRBV9,-,TRBD1,TRBJ2-3,CASSVSTGAKDTQYF,TGTGCCAGCAGCGTGTCGACAGGGGCAAAGGATACGCAGTATTTT
TRBV24-1,once,TRBD1,TRBJ2-1,CATSDRQGSSYNEQFF,TGTGCCACCAGTGACCGACAGGGATCCTCCTACAATGAGCAGTTCTTC
TRBV29-1,-,-,TRBJ1-2,CSALGRGTDYGYTF,TGCAGCGCTCTGGGGAGGGGGACGGATTATGGCTACACCTTC
TRBV2,-,-,TRBJ1-3,CATRGASGNTIYF,TGTGCCACCCGGGGGGCTTCTGGAAACACCATATATTTT
TRBV4-1,-,TRBD2,TRBJ2-7,CASSLTSGGYEQYF,TGCGCCAGCAGCCTGACTAGCGGGGGGTACGAGCAGTACTTC
TRBV28,-,-,TRBJ2-5,CASSLALGLGQETQYF,TGTGCCAGCAGTTTAGCCCTTGGACTGGGGCAAGAGACCCAGTACTTC
TRBV19,-,-,TRBJ2-3,CASSIRRLDSDTQYF,TGTGCCAGTAGTATTAGGCGACTGGACAGTGATACGCAGTATTTT
TRBV6-5,-,TRBD1,TRBJ2-1,CASRSGQGGYNEQFF,TGTGCCAGCAGGTCGGGACAGGGAGGGTACAATGAGCAGTTCTTC
TRBV27,-,-,TRBJ2-5,CASSLRASVYQETQYF,TGTGCCAGCAGTTTGAGAGCTAGCGTTTATCAAGAGACCCAGTACTTC
TRBV7-9,-,TRBD1,TRBJ2-7,CASSFFQGAGEQYF,TGTGCCAGCAGCTTCTTTCAGGGGGCAGGGGAGCAGTACTTC
TRBV2,-,-,TRBJ2-3,CASSIGGARDTQYF,TGTGCCAGCAGCATTGGGGGGGCGCGGGATACGCAGTATTTT
TRBV11-2,-,-,TRBJ2-5,CASSSRGAAASGETQYF,TGTGCCAGCAGCTCCAGGGGGGCGGCCGCCAGCGGGGAGACCCAGTACTTC
TRBV9,-,TRBD1,TRBJ2-3,CASSVTGTSTDTQYF,TGTGCCAGCAGCGTGACAGGGACAAGCACAGATACGCAGTATTTT
TRBV19,-,TRBD1,TRBJ2-6,CAIGDRGISGANVLTF,TGTGCCATAGGGGACAGGGGGATCTCTGGGGCCAACGTCCTGACTTTC
TRBV3-1/TRBV3-2,-,TRBD1,TRBJ1-4,CASTRQGAGEKLFF,TGTGCCAGCACCCGACAGGGGGCCGGGGAAAAACTGTTTTTT
TRBV14,-,-,TRBJ1-2,CASSQVAAGGGYTF,TGTGCCAGCAGCCAAGTGGCAGCGGGGGGCGGCTACACCTTC
TRBV15,-,-,TRBJ2-4,CATSRSLGIQYF,TGTGCCACCAGCAGATCTCTAGGCATTCAGTACTTC
TRBV4-2,-,TRBD1,TRBJ1-5,CASSQGRGQGGNQPQHF,TGTGCCAGCAGCCAAGGCCGGGGGCAGGGGGGCAATCAGCCCCAGCATTTT
TRBV20-1,few,-,TRBJ2-5,CSASSGQETQYF,TGCAGTGCTAGTTCGGGGCAAGAGACCCAGTACTTC
TRBV7-8,-,-,TRBJ2-7,CASSITTGAYEQYF,TGTGCCAGCAGCATTACGACAGGCGCCTACGAGCAGTACTTC
TRBV5-1,-,TRBD2,TRBJ2-3,CASSLGLAGGPRTDTQYF,TGCGCCAGCAGCCTCGGACTAGCGGGGGGACCCCGCACAGATACGCAGTATTTT
TRBV25-1,-,TRBD1,TRBJ1-3,CASRETGWGNTIYF,TGTGCCAGCAGAGAGACAGGGTGGGGAAACACCATATATTTT
TRBV5-4,-,TRBD1,TRBJ2-1,CASSPGQGFTEQFF,TGTGCCAGCAGCCCTGGACAGGGGTTTACTGAGCAGTTCTTC
TRBV11-2,-,TRBD1,TRBJ1-3,CASSLAPTGFGNTIYF,TGTGCCAGCAGCTTAGCCCCGACAGGGTTCGGAAACACCATATATTTT
TRBV27,-,TRBD1,TRBJ1-1,CASQTGGWTEAFF,TGTGCCAGTCAGACAGGGGGCTGGACTGAAGCTTTCTTT
TRBV27,-,TRBD1,TRBJ1-2,CASSLSRTGVRGYTF,TGTGCCAGCAGTTTATCCCGGACAGGGGTACGTGGCTACACCTTC
TRBV6-5,-,-,TRBJ1-2,CASSYSGENYGYTF,TGTGCCAGCAGTTACTCTGGGGAGAACTATGGCTACACCTTC
TRBV18,few,TRBD1,TRBJ2-2,CASSRSDRGGTGELFF,TGTGCCAGCTCACGCTCTGACAGGGGCGGCACCGGGGAGCTGTTTTTT
TRBV18,-,-,TRBJ1-3,CASSETGSGNTIYF,TGTGCCAGCTCAGAAACAGGCTCTGGAAACACCATATATTTT
TRBV15,-,-,TRBJ1-2,CATSRDRGVVGGYTF,TGTGCCACCAGCAGAGATCGGGGGGTTGTCGGAGGCTACACCTTC